This TCR beta chain appears in the sequencing data of a study of Ad26.COV2.S vaccination and SARS-CoV-2 variants. The overall study: Donor was one of the participants in the Ad26.COV2.S arm of the COV1001 trial. Intramuscular Ad26.COV2.S at 5x10^10 or 1x10^11 viral particles.

Treatment specified: roughly 19 received Ad26.COV2.S at low or high dose, single or two shots; about five received placebo; per-sample allocation not given. Sampling occurred on day 63 after the first vaccine or placebo injection. A Boston donor was an adult aged 18-55 years. Turning to this clone: Antigen: not known.

CDR1 is SGHDT, CDR2 YYEEEE, per germline. The CDR3 length is 16 residues. The V gene end was trimmed by 3 bases and the J gene end by 7 bases; junction bases not matched to a gene: 6. Study findings and constraints: Higher spike-specific TCR breadth was found in vaccine recipients than in placebo recipients.

TCRdb's table, derived via immunoSEQ multiplex PCR, lists solely in-frame clones and lacks some. The top ten clones hold 3.5% of a sample with 300,000 to 500,000 clones, more than 85% of them seen once. The sequences come from peripheral blood, collected in a trial of Ad26.COV2.S vaccine versus placebo. This sequence was found in a person aged 18-65 years who received the Ad26.COV2.S COVID-19 vaccine or a placebo. The chain couples TRBV5-6 to TRBJ1-6; 11 bases map to TRBD1. The CDR3 nucleotides read TGTGCCAGCAGCTGGTGGGGGACAGGGGGAAATTCACCCCTCCACTTT. It encodes CASSWWGTGGNSPLHF.